The rows below give T cell receptor beta chains drawn from one sample of a study of T-cell memory formation after mild COVID-19. TCRdb analysed the 5' RACE reads with MiXCR anew, one entry per CDR3 protein. The sample shows 550,000 to 700,000 distinct CDR3 sequences, around 15% of them seen only once. Sequencing used PBMCs or a T cell subset sorted from them (not recorded which). These receptors were taken from an adult woman who had mild COVID-19 (a few samples of this study predate the infection). Cell type and time point are not known. Both conserved end residues are part of each CDR3. D genes are given only for firm matches. Expanded clones get a size class; other rows say once, few or many, or leave the size out.

CASNLGEALPNTEAFF	TGTGCCAGCAACCTCGGGGAGGCTTTGCCGAACACTGAAGCTTTCTTT	16	TRBV27	NA	NA	TRBJ1-1
CATSDFVNTGELFF	TGTGCCACCAGTGATTTTGTCAACACCGGGGAGCTGTTTTTT	14	TRBV24-1	NA	NA	TRBJ2-2
CASSPGESARETQYF	TGTGCCAGCAGCCCAGGGGAGTCGGCTCGGGAGACCCAGTACTTC	15	TRBV7-9	NA	NA	TRBJ2-5
CASRSRGGAGSYEQYF	TGTGCCAGCAGGTCAAGAGGGGGCGCTGGGTCCTACGAGCAGTACTTC	16	TRBV6-5	NA	TRBD1	TRBJ2-7
CASSGGGRFEAFF	TGTGCCAGCAGCGGCGGGGGGCGATTTGAAGCTTTCTTT	13	TRBV3-1	few	NA	TRBJ1-1
CASSLVLGGTGQFRLNTEAFF	TGTGCCAGCAGTTTAGTTTTAGGGGGGACAGGGCAATTTCGGCTGAACACTGAAGCTTTCTTT	21	TRBV12-3/TRBV12-4	NA	TRBD1	TRBJ1-1
CAWSGLAGPDTQYF	TGTGCCTGGAGTGGACTAGCGGGACCAGATACGCAGTATTTT	14	TRBV30	many	TRBD2	TRBJ2-3
CASSQVGSPAIYGYTF	TGCGCCAGCAGCCAAGTTGGGTCTCCGGCCATCTATGGCTACACCTTC	16	TRBV4-3	NA	NA	TRBJ1-2
CASSSGDSPQETQYF	TGCGCCAGCAGCTCAGGGGACAGTCCTCAAGAGACCCAGTACTTC	15	TRBV5-1	few	TRBD1	TRBJ2-5
CSAGDRGWSPLHF	TGCAGTGCTGGGGACAGGGGGTGGTCACCCCTCCACTTT	13	TRBV20-1	NA	TRBD1	TRBJ1-6
CASSSSGLAGLYYEQYF	TGTGCCAGCAGTTCTTCCGGGCTAGCGGGCCTTTACTACGAGCAGTACTTC	17	TRBV7-9	few	TRBD2	TRBJ2-7
CASSEAQGTGTYNEQFF	TGTGCCAGCAGTGAGGCACAGGGGACCGGTACCTACAATGAGCAGTTCTTC	17	TRBV6-1	NA	TRBD1	TRBJ2-1
CASSLGAVNYGYTF	TGTGCCAGCAGTTTAGGGGCGGTAAACTATGGCTACACCTTC	14	TRBV12-3/TRBV12-4	NA	NA	TRBJ1-2
CAWGQNTGELFF	TGTGCCTGGGGACAGAACACCGGGGAGCTGTTTTTT	12	TRBV30	NA	NA	TRBJ2-2
CASSLTSGVSPLQF	TGTGCCAGCAGCTTAACGTCGGGGGTTTCACCCCTCCAATTT	14	TRBV7-3	once	NA	TRBJ1-6
CASSFYNQPQHF	TGTGCCAGCAGTTTTTACAATCAGCCCCAGCATTTT	12	TRBV12-3/TRBV12-4	many	NA	TRBJ1-5